The present entry profiles one TCR beta chain with its context. J was trimmed by 11 bases and V by 6 bases; bases with no gene match: 7. This CDR3 region has 12 residues. CDR1 and CDR2 from the germline V gene are SNHLY and FYNNEI. The method was immunoSEQ multiplex PCR; TCRdb's version includes in-frame clones alone and lacks a portion of them. This sample has some 300,000 clones, with about 87% found just once. The data were obtained in a study of blood T cell repertoires in COVID-19. This clonotype originated in a woman in her 30s who had recovered from COVID-19. V and J are TRBV2 and TRBJ1-5, with 7 bases aligning to TRBD1. Sequencing was carried out using peripheral blood. CDR3 in DNA: TGTGCCAGCAGCAGGGAACAGGGGACCCAGCATTTT. It yields the protein CASSREQGTQHF.